Listed below are T cell receptor beta chains from one sample, sequenced in a study of T cell responses to AZD1222 COVID-19 vaccine. Sequenced by immunoSEQ multiplex PCR; TCRdb stores in-frame clones only, minus some. This sample has about 87,000 clones; 85% to 90% occur once, and the top ten carry around 2.8%. This specimen consisted of peripheral blood, obtained on day 0 of AZD1222 vaccination. The source is an adult in good health. Both conserved end residues are part of each CDR3. The D gene is left open where the match is weak. Only part of the rows carry a size: once, few, many, or a class if the clone is expanded.

J gene: TRBJ1-1; D gene: TRBD1; V gene: TRBV19; clone size: NA; CDR3 DNA: TGTGCCAGTAGTACCGACAGGGGCCGAGTGAACACTGAAGCTTTCTTT; CDR3 protein: CASSTDRGRVNTEAFF
J gene: TRBJ1-1; D gene: NA; V gene: TRBV3-1/TRBV3-2; clone size: once; CDR3 DNA: TGTGCCAGCAGCCAAGATAGGGGCACGCTAAACACTGAAGCTTTCTTT; CDR3 protein: CASSQDRGTLNTEAFF
J gene: TRBJ1-5; D gene: NA; V gene: TRBV28; clone size: NA; CDR3 DNA: TGTGCCAGCAGTTTAAATTCGGCATCCTTTAGCAATCAGCCCCAGCATTTT; CDR3 protein: CASSLNSASFSNQPQHF
J gene: TRBJ1-1; D gene: NA; V gene: TRBV27; clone size: NA; CDR3 DNA: TGTGCCAGCAGTTTATCCAGGGCTGATGAAGCTTTCTTT; CDR3 protein: CASSLSRADEAFF
J gene: TRBJ1-3; D gene: TRBD1; V gene: TRBV6-4; clone size: NA; CDR3 DNA: TGTGCCAGCAGTGCTCGAGCAGGGGGCGGAAACACCATATATTTT; CDR3 protein: CASSARAGGGNTIYF
J gene: TRBJ1-2; D gene: NA; V gene: TRBV4-2; clone size: NA; CDR3 DNA: TGTGCCAGCAGCCAAGGGGAGGACTATGGCTACACCTTC; CDR3 protein: CASSQGEDYGYTF
J gene: TRBJ2-1; D gene: TRBD2; V gene: TRBV9; clone size: once; CDR3 DNA: TGTGCCAGCAGCGTAGCTCTTACCGGGAGGCCTTACAATGAGCAGTTCTTC; CDR3 protein: CASSVALTGRPYNEQFF
J gene: TRBJ1-3; D gene: NA; V gene: TRBV30; clone size: NA; CDR3 DNA: TGTGCCTGGAGTGGAACAGACTCTGGAAACACCATATATTTT; CDR3 protein: CAWSGTDSGNTIYF
J gene: TRBJ2-3; D gene: TRBD2; V gene: TRBV20-1; clone size: NA; CDR3 DNA: TGCAGTGCTAGTCTAGCGGGAGGGCCGAGTAGTGCAGATACGCAGTATTTT; CDR3 protein: CSASLAGGPSSADTQYF
J gene: TRBJ1-2; D gene: NA; V gene: TRBV7-3; clone size: NA; CDR3 DNA: TGTGCCAGCAGCCCGGACGCTAACTATGGCTACACCTTC; CDR3 protein: CASSPDANYGYTF
J gene: TRBJ1-1; D gene: TRBD1; V gene: TRBV10-2; clone size: NA; CDR3 DNA: TGCGCCAGCAAACAGGGGTCCCTCGAAGCTTTCTTT; CDR3 protein: CASKQGSLEAFF
J gene: TRBJ2-7; D gene: TRBD2; V gene: TRBV11-2; clone size: NA; CDR3 DNA: TGTGCCAGCAGCTTACGATTAGCGGGATCCTACGAGCAGTACTTC; CDR3 protein: CASSLRLAGSYEQYF
J gene: TRBJ2-5; D gene: NA; V gene: TRBV28; clone size: few; CDR3 DNA: TGTGCCAGCAGCGCTACCCAAGAGACCCAGTACTTC; CDR3 protein: CASSATQETQYF
J gene: TRBJ1-1; D gene: NA; V gene: TRBV7-9; clone size: NA; CDR3 DNA: TGTGCCAGCAGCCATCCAGGGAGGGCTGAAGCTTTCTTT; CDR3 protein: CASSHPGRAEAFF
J gene: TRBJ2-7; D gene: TRBD2; V gene: TRBV4-2; clone size: NA; CDR3 DNA: TGTGCCAGCAGCCAAGATCGGGGGGGAGGGCCGGACGAGCAGTACTTC; CDR3 protein: CASSQDRGGGPDEQYF
J gene: TRBJ2-7; D gene: TRBD2; V gene: TRBV30; clone size: NA; CDR3 DNA: TGTGCCTGGAGTGGGGCGGCTAGCGGGAGATACGAGCAGTACTTC; CDR3 protein: CAWSGAASGRYEQYF
J gene: TRBJ1-2; D gene: NA; V gene: TRBV4-2; clone size: NA; CDR3 DNA: TGTGCCAGCAGCCAAGACTTCGGGGGTGGAGGGGACTATGGCTACACCTTC; CDR3 protein: CASSQDFGGGGDYGYTF
J gene: TRBJ1-1; D gene: NA; V gene: TRBV30; clone size: NA; CDR3 DNA: TGTGTAAGCAACATCATCGTTGGGAGGCCTGAAGCTTTCTTT; CDR3 protein: CVSNIIVGRPEAFF
J gene: TRBJ1-2; D gene: TRBD1; V gene: TRBV28; clone size: NA; CDR3 DNA: TGTGCCAGCAGTTCCGGACAGGGAATCTATGGCTACACCTTC; CDR3 protein: CASSSGQGIYGYTF
J gene: TRBJ2-5; D gene: TRBD1; V gene: TRBV5-1; clone size: NA; CDR3 DNA: TGCGCCAGCAGCTCGGGACAGGGGGCGAGTGAGACCCAGTACTTC; CDR3 protein: CASSSGQGASETQYF
J gene: TRBJ1-1; D gene: NA; V gene: TRBV5-1; clone size: once; CDR3 DNA: TGCGCCAGTTTCAGGACGGCGGGGGACACTGAAGCTTTCTTT; CDR3 protein: CASFRTAGDTEAFF
J gene: TRBJ1-4; D gene: TRBD1; V gene: TRBV28; clone size: NA; CDR3 DNA: TGTGCCAGCAGTTCAAGAAGGACAGGATCTAAAGGAAAACTGTTTTTT; CDR3 protein: CASSSRRTGSKGKLFF
J gene: TRBJ2-3; D gene: TRBD2; V gene: TRBV27; clone size: NA; CDR3 DNA: TGTGCCAGCAGTCCCTTAGCGGGAGTACACACAGATACGCAGTATTTT; CDR3 protein: CASSPLAGVHTDTQYF
J gene: TRBJ1-2; D gene: TRBD1; V gene: TRBV10-3; clone size: once; CDR3 DNA: TGTGCCATCAACGCAGGGGGATGGGATGGCTACACCTTC; CDR3 protein: CAINAGGWDGYTF
J gene: TRBJ2-2; D gene: TRBD2; V gene: TRBV6-2/TRBV6-3; clone size: NA; CDR3 DNA: TGTGCCAGCAGTTACTTGAGCGGGAGTCCGGCCGGGGAGCTGTTTTTT; CDR3 protein: CASSYLSGSPAGELFF
J gene: TRBJ1-2; D gene: NA; V gene: TRBV28; clone size: NA; CDR3 DNA: TGTGCCAGCAGTTTACCCGGGACCAACTATGGCTACACCTTC; CDR3 protein: CASSLPGTNYGYTF
J gene: TRBJ1-5; D gene: NA; V gene: TRBV5-1; clone size: few; CDR3 DNA: TGCGCCAGCAGCTCGGAGGTGGGTCCCAATCAGCCCCAGCATTTT; CDR3 protein: CASSSEVGPNQPQHF
J gene: TRBJ2-1; D gene: TRBD2; V gene: TRBV9; clone size: NA; CDR3 DNA: TGTGCCAGCAGCGTCGGACTAGCGGGAGTGGGTAATGAGCAGTTCTTC; CDR3 protein: CASSVGLAGVGNEQFF
J gene: TRBJ2-2; D gene: NA; V gene: TRBV6-5; clone size: NA; CDR3 DNA: TGTGCCAGCGAGGGGTACACTTACACCGGGGAGCTGTTTTTT; CDR3 protein: CASEGYTYTGELFF
J gene: TRBJ1-1; D gene: TRBD1; V gene: TRBV7-6; clone size: once; CDR3 DNA: TGTGCCAGCAGCTTATGGGACAGCGTGAACACTGAAGCTTTCTTT; CDR3 protein: CASSLWDSVNTEAFF
J gene: TRBJ1-4; D gene: TRBD1; V gene: TRBV28; clone size: NA; CDR3 DNA: TGTGCCAGCAGTTCAGGACAGGGAGATGAAAAACTGTTTTTT; CDR3 protein: CASSSGQGDEKLFF
J gene: TRBJ2-1; D gene: TRBD1; V gene: TRBV30; clone size: NA; CDR3 DNA: TGTGCCTGGAGCTCGGGACAGGGCTCCTACAATGAGCAGTTCTTC; CDR3 protein: CAWSSGQGSYNEQFF
J gene: TRBJ2-2; D gene: TRBD2; V gene: TRBV7-8; clone size: NA; CDR3 DNA: TGTGCCAGCAGCTTAGTGACTAGCGGGAGATACACCGGGGAGCTGTTTTTT; CDR3 protein: CASSLVTSGRYTGELFF
J gene: TRBJ2-1; D gene: TRBD2; V gene: TRBV25-1; clone size: NA; CDR3 DNA: TGTGCCAGCAGCGGGACTAGCGGGGCAAGCTCCTACAATGAGCAGTTCTTC; CDR3 protein: CASSGTSGASSYNEQFF
J gene: TRBJ2-7; D gene: NA; V gene: TRBV11-2; clone size: NA; CDR3 DNA: TGTGCCAGCAGCTTAGTTAGGGGGAGGTGGGAGCAGTACTTC; CDR3 protein: CASSLVRGRWEQYF
J gene: TRBJ2-5; D gene: NA; V gene: TRBV9; clone size: NA; CDR3 DNA: TGTGCCAGCAGCGTATCGACAGGACAACAAGAGACCCAGTACTTC; CDR3 protein: CASSVSTGQQETQYF
J gene: TRBJ1-5; D gene: NA; V gene: TRBV28; clone size: NA; CDR3 DNA: TGTGCCAGCAGTTTATGGTCTGCAGGGAGCAATCAGCCCCAGCATTTT; CDR3 protein: CASSLWSAGSNQPQHF
J gene: TRBJ1-4; D gene: NA; V gene: TRBV27; clone size: NA; CDR3 DNA: TGTGCCAGCAGGCGAGGACAGACTAATGAAAAACTGTTTTTT; CDR3 protein: CASRRGQTNEKLFF
J gene: TRBJ1-2; D gene: NA; V gene: TRBV5-4; clone size: once; CDR3 DNA: TGTGCCAGCAGCTTGGATATTCGTGGGGCAGCCTATGGCTACACCTTC; CDR3 protein: CASSLDIRGAAYGYTF
J gene: TRBJ1-2; D gene: TRBD1; V gene: TRBV10-3; clone size: NA; CDR3 DNA: TGTGCCATCAGTGATCAGGGGGCTTCTAACTATGGCTACACCTTC; CDR3 protein: CAISDQGASNYGYTF
J gene: TRBJ2-7; D gene: NA; V gene: TRBV18; clone size: NA; CDR3 DNA: TGTGCCAGCTCACCTGGAGGAGAGCAGTACTTC; CDR3 protein: CASSPGGEQYF
J gene: TRBJ1-3; D gene: NA; V gene: TRBV9; clone size: few; CDR3 DNA: TGTGCCAGCAGCGTAGCTGGAAGATATGGAAACACCATATATTTT; CDR3 protein: CASSVAGRYGNTIYF
J gene: TRBJ1-5; D gene: NA; V gene: TRBV2; clone size: NA; CDR3 DNA: TGTGCCAGCAGTGAAGCGTATAGCAATCAGCCCCAGCATTTT; CDR3 protein: CASSEAYSNQPQHF
J gene: TRBJ1-4; D gene: NA; V gene: TRBV24-1; clone size: NA; CDR3 DNA: TGTGCCACCAGTGACTCCGAGGGACACGATAATGAAAAACTGTTTTTT; CDR3 protein: CATSDSEGHDNEKLFF
J gene: TRBJ2-1; D gene: TRBD2; V gene: TRBV24-1; clone size: NA; CDR3 DNA: TGTGCCACCAGTGATTTCGGCGGGAGTGGTAATGAGCAGTTCTTC; CDR3 protein: CATSDFGGSGNEQFF
J gene: TRBJ1-1; D gene: NA; V gene: TRBV18; clone size: NA; CDR3 DNA: TGTGCCAGCTCAGAGGGAGGGAACACTGAAGCTTTCTTT; CDR3 protein: CASSEGGNTEAFF
J gene: TRBJ1-6; D gene: NA; V gene: TRBV11-2; clone size: NA; CDR3 DNA: TGTGCCAGCAGCATAATTAGTAATTCACCCCTCCACTTT; CDR3 protein: CASSIISNSPLHF
J gene: TRBJ1-1; D gene: NA; V gene: TRBV12-3/TRBV12-4; clone size: NA; CDR3 DNA: TGTGCCAGCAAGGTTTACACTGAAGCTTTCTTT; CDR3 protein: CASKVYTEAFF
J gene: TRBJ1-5; D gene: NA; V gene: TRBV20-1; clone size: NA; CDR3 DNA: TGCAGTGCTGGGAATCAGCCCCAGCATTTT; CDR3 protein: CSAGNQPQHF
J gene: TRBJ2-1; D gene: TRBD2; V gene: TRBV4-3; clone size: NA; CDR3 DNA: TGCGCCAGCAGCCAGTTCACTAGCGGGAGTTACAATGAGCAGTTCTTC; CDR3 protein: CASSQFTSGSYNEQFF
J gene: TRBJ1-3; D gene: NA; V gene: TRBV7-9; clone size: NA; CDR3 DNA: TGTGCCAGCAGCCATGACAGTTCATCTGGAAACACCATATATTTT; CDR3 protein: CASSHDSSSGNTIYF
J gene: TRBJ2-3; D gene: TRBD2; V gene: TRBV5-1; clone size: NA; CDR3 DNA: TGCGCCAGCAGCCTGTTACCTAGCGGGAGGTTGGCAGATACGCAGTATTTT; CDR3 protein: CASSLLPSGRLADTQYF